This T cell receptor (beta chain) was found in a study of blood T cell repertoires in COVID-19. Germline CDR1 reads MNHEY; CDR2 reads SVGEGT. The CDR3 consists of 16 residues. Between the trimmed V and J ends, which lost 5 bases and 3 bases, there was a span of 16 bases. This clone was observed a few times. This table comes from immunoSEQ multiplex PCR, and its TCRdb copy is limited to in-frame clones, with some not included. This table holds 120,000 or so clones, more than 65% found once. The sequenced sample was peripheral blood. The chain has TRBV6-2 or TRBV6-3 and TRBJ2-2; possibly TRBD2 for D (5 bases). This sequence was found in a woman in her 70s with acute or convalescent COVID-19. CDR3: CASSPEALGYTGELFF. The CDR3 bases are TGTGCCAGCAGTCCGGAGGCCCTAGGGTACACCGGGGAGCTGTTTTTT.